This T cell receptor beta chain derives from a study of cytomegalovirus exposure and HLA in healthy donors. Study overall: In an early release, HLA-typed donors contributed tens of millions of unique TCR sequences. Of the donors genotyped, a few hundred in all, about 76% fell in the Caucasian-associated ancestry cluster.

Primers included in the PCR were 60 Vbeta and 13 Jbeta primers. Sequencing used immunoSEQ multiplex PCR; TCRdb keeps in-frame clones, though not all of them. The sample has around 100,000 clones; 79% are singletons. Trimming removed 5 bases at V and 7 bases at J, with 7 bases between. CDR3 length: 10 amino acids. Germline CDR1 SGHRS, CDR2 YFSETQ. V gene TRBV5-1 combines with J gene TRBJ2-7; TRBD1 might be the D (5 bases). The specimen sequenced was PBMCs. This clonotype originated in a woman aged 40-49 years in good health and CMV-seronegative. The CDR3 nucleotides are TGCGCCAGCAGAGGGGTAGAGCAGTACTTC. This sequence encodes CASRGVEQYF.